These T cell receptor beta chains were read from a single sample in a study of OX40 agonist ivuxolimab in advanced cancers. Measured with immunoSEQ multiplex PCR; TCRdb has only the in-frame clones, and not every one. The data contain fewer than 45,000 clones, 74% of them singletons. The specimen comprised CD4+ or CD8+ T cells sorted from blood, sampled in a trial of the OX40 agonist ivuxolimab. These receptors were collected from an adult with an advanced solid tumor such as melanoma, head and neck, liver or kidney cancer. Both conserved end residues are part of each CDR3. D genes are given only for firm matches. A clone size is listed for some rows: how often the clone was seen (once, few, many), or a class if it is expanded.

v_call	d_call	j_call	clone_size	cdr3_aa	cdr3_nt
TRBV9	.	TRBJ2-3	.	CASSVDRRDTQYF	TGTGCCAGCAGCGTAGATAGGCGAGATACGCAGTATTTT
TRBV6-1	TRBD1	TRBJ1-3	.	CASSAPTGVGNTIYF	TGTGCCAGCAGTGCCCCGACAGGGGTTGGAAACACCATATATTTT
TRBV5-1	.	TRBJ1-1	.	CASSLDTQNTEAFF	TGCGCCAGCAGCTTGGACACCCAAAACACTGAAGCTTTCTTT
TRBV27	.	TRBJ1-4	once	CASSRNILPGFEGEKLFF	TGTGCCAGCAGTAGAAATATCCTTCCGGGCTTCGAGGGGGAAAAACTGTTTTTT
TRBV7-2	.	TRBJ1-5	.	CASSSSQGRGNQPQHF	TGTGCCAGCAGCTCGAGCCAGGGACGGGGCAATCAGCCCCAGCATTTT
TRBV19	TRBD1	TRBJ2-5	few	CASRNGQGHETQYF	TGTGCCAGTAGAAACGGACAGGGGCACGAGACCCAGTACTTC
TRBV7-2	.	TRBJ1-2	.	CASSPTQGNGYTF	TGTGCCAGCAGCCCGACACAAGGCAACGGCTACACCTTC
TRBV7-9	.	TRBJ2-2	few	CASSPEGRNTGELFF	TGTGCCAGCAGCCCAGAGGGCAGGAACACCGGGGAGCTGTTTTTT
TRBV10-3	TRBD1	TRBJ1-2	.	CAIKTGTGADYGYTF	TGTGCCATTAAAACCGGGACAGGGGCCGACTATGGCTACACCTTC
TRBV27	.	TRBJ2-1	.	CASRPTAYNEQFF	TGTGCCAGCAGACCTACAGCTTACAATGAGCAGTTCTTC
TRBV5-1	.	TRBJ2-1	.	CASSLAGTRGNNEQFF	TGCGCCAGCAGCTTGGCCGGGACAAGGGGCAACAATGAGCAGTTCTTC
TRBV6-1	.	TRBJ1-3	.	CASSENLGYTIYF	TGTGCCAGCAGTGAGAATTTAGGTTACACCATATATTTT
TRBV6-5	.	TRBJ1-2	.	CASSYDRSSYGYTF	TGTGCCAGCAGTTACGACCGCAGTTCCTATGGCTACACCTTC
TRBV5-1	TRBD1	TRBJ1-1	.	CASSMNMGQKNTEAFF	TGCGCCAGCAGCATGAATATGGGACAGAAGAACACTGAAGCTTTCTTT
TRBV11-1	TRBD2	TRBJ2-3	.	CASSLGLAGITDTQYF	TGTGCCAGCAGCTTGGGGCTAGCGGGGATCACAGATACGCAGTATTTT
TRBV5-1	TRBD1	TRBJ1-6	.	CASSPGQGGNSPLHF	TGCGCCAGCAGCCCAGGACAGGGCGGGAATTCACCCCTCCACTTT
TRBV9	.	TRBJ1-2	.	CASSVEVGYGYTF	TGTGCCAGCAGCGTAGAAGTAGGGTATGGCTACACCTTC
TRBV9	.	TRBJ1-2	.	CASSYRAAYGYTF	TGTGCCAGCAGCTACCGCGCAGCCTATGGCTACACCTTC
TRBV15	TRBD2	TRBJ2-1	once	CATSNRLAGGLLDEQFF	TGTGCCACCAGCAACCGACTAGCGGGGGGGCTGTTGGATGAGCAGTTCTTC
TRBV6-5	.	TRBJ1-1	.	CASSLRPGENTEAFF	TGTGCCAGCAGTCTACGTCCGGGGGAGAACACTGAAGCTTTCTTT
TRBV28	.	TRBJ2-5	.	CASSLLEGTQYF	TGTGCCAGCAGTTTACTGGAGGGGACCCAGTACTTC
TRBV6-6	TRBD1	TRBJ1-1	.	CASSGQGTEAFF	TGTGCCAGCAGTGGACAGGGAACTGAAGCTTTCTTT
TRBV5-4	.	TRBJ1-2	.	CASSGTWVSGYTF	TGTGCCAGCAGCGGGACCTGGGTGAGCGGCTACACCTTC
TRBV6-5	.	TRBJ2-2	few	CASSVALPSEGELFF	TGTGCCAGCAGCGTTGCCCTCCCTTCAGAAGGGGAGCTGTTTTTT
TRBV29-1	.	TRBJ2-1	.	CSVGGDYNEQFF	TGCAGCGTTGGAGGGGACTACAATGAGCAGTTCTTC
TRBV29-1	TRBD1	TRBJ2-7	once	CSVDRGHEQYF	TGCAGCGTGGACAGGGGCCACGAGCAGTACTTC